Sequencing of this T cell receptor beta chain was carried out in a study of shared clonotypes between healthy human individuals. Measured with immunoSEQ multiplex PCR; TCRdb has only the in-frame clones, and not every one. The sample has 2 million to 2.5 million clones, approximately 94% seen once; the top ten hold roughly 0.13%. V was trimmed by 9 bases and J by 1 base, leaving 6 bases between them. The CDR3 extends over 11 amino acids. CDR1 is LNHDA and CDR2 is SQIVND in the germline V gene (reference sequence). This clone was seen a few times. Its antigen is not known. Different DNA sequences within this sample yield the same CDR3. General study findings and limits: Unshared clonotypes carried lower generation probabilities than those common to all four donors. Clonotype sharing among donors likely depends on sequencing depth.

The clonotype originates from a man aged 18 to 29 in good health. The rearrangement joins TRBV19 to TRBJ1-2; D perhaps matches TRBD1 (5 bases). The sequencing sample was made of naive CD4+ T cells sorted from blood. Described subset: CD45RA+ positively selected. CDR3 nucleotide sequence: TGTGCCAGCAGGGATAACTATGGCTACACCTTC. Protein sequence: CASRDNYGYTF.